A selection of T cell receptor beta chains follows, all from one sample in a study of blood T cell repertoires in COVID-19. The protocol was immunoSEQ multiplex PCR, while the TCRdb copy is restricted to in-frame clones and leaves out a portion. The data contain some 240,000 clones, about 86% of them singletons. Sequenced material: PBMCs or T cells enriched from blood (not recorded which). The source of these receptors is a woman aged 40 to 50 with acute COVID-19. Each CDR3 is given with its conserved first and last residue. A D gene is named only where the DNA matches it firmly. The size of a clone is reported for some rows only, either as once, few or many, or as a class for expanded clones.

D: NA; size: NA; V: TRBV3-1/TRBV3-2; J: TRBJ1-3; DNA: TGTGCCAGCAGCCAAGATAGTGGGGGGAGTCTCGGAAACACCATATATTTT; CDR3: CASSQDSGGSLGNTIYF
D: TRBD1; size: NA; V: TRBV7-9; J: TRBJ2-7; DNA: TGTGCCAGCAGTCATGGTAGACAGGGGAGAGGCGAGCAGTACTTC; CDR3: CASSHGRQGRGEQYF
D: NA; size: once; V: TRBV7-9; J: TRBJ2-3; DNA: TGTGCCAGCAGCTTCATGACCCACCAAGGAGCAGATACGCAGTATTTT; CDR3: CASSFMTHQGADTQYF
D: NA; size: NA; V: TRBV6-1; J: TRBJ1-2; DNA: TGTGCCAGCAGTGAAGTTTTCGACAATAACTATGGCTACACCTTC; CDR3: CASSEVFDNNYGYTF
D: TRBD2; size: NA; V: TRBV12-5; J: TRBJ2-1; DNA: TGTGCTAGTCTAGGACTAGCCTACAATGAGCAGTTCTTC; CDR3: CASLGLAYNEQFF
D: NA; size: NA; V: TRBV11-2; J: TRBJ2-6; DNA: TGTGCCAGCATTCGGGTCTCTGGGGCCAACGTCCTGACTTTC; CDR3: CASIRVSGANVLTF
D: TRBD1; size: NA; V: TRBV29-1; J: TRBJ2-2; DNA: TGCAGCGCCGCACCGGGACAGGGTAACACCGGGGAGCTGTTTTTT; CDR3: CSAAPGQGNTGELFF
D: NA; size: NA; V: TRBV6-5; J: TRBJ1-2; DNA: TGTGCCAGCAGTTACTCGTACAGCTTCTATGGCTACACCTTC; CDR3: CASSYSYSFYGYTF
D: NA; size: NA; V: TRBV20-1; J: TRBJ2-7; DNA: TGCAGTGCGCGTGACTACTACGAGCAGTACTTC; CDR3: CSARDYYEQYF
D: NA; size: NA; V: TRBV3-1/TRBV3-2; J: TRBJ2-1; DNA: TGTGCCAGCAGCCAATGGCGGGGTTACAATGAGCAGTTCTTC; CDR3: CASSQWRGYNEQFF
D: TRBD1; size: NA; V: TRBV24-1; J: TRBJ1-2; DNA: TGTGCCACCAGGGCAACAGGGGCTTATGGCTACACCTTC; CDR3: CATRATGAYGYTF
D: NA; size: NA; V: TRBV9; J: TRBJ1-1; DNA: TGTGCCAGCAGCGGAACAGGAGGGGACACTGAAGCTTTCTTT; CDR3: CASSGTGGDTEAFF
D: TRBD1; size: NA; V: TRBV11-3; J: TRBJ2-7; DNA: TGTGCCAGCCGGGACAGCTCCTACGAGCAGTACTTC; CDR3: CASRDSSYEQYF
D: NA; size: many; V: TRBV2; J: TRBJ1-1; DNA: TGTGCCAGCAGCCAGTCGTACATGAACACTGAAGCTTTCTTT; CDR3: CASSQSYMNTEAFF
D: TRBD1; size: NA; V: TRBV3-1/TRBV3-2; J: TRBJ1-2; DNA: TGTGCCAGCAGCCAACCGGGACAGGGGAGACGCTACACCTTC; CDR3: CASSQPGQGRRYTF
D: TRBD1; size: NA; V: TRBV7-8; J: TRBJ2-7; DNA: TGTGCCAGCAGCCCGTGGACAGGGCGCGACGAGCAGTACTTC; CDR3: CASSPWTGRDEQYF
D: TRBD2; size: NA; V: TRBV11-2; J: TRBJ2-2; DNA: TGTGCCAGCAGTCTCTCTAGCGGGATGAACACCGGGGAGCTGTTTTTT; CDR3: CASSLSSGMNTGELFF
D: NA; size: NA; V: TRBV28; J: TRBJ1-2; DNA: TGTGCCAGCATCAACTACAGGGTAGGCTATGGCTACACCTTC; CDR3: CASINYRVGYGYTF
D: TRBD1; size: NA; V: TRBV5-1; J: TRBJ1-1; DNA: TGCGCCAGCAGCCAAACAGGGGAACGATCTGAAGCTTTCTTT; CDR3: CASSQTGERSEAFF
D: NA; size: NA; V: TRBV7-9; J: TRBJ2-1; DNA: TGTGCCAGCAGCGCCGCGGGCGATGAGCAGTTCTTC; CDR3: CASSAAGDEQFF
D: TRBD2; size: NA; V: TRBV7-8; J: TRBJ2-5; DNA: TGTGCCAGCAGCCCGACTAGCGGGAGAGGAGAGACCCAGTACTTC; CDR3: CASSPTSGRGETQYF
D: TRBD2; size: NA; V: TRBV2; J: TRBJ2-7; DNA: TGTGCCAGCAGTATTAGCGGGAGCTCCTACGAGCAGTACTTC; CDR3: CASSISGSSYEQYF
D: NA; size: NA; V: TRBV5-1; J: TRBJ2-7; DNA: TGCGCCAGCAGCTTGGGAGGGGGTACATCCTACGAGCAGTACTTC; CDR3: CASSLGGGTSYEQYF
D: TRBD2; size: NA; V: TRBV5-1; J: TRBJ2-1; DNA: TGCGCCAGCAGCGAAAAGGGTCTAGCGGGAGGTCTCAATGAGCAGTTCTTC; CDR3: CASSEKGLAGGLNEQFF
D: TRBD1; size: few; V: TRBV7-9; J: TRBJ1-2; DNA: TGTGCCAGCAGCTTACAGACAGGGGGGGTCTATGGCTACACCTTC; CDR3: CASSLQTGGVYGYTF
D: TRBD2; size: NA; V: TRBV3-1/TRBV3-2; J: TRBJ2-3; DNA: TGTGCCAGCAGCCAAGCCGGGAGGGCCCTCACAGATACGCAGTATTTT; CDR3: CASSQAGRALTDTQYF
D: NA; size: NA; V: TRBV19; J: TRBJ2-6; DNA: TGTGCCAGTAGTATGCGGGGGACAAGCTCTGGGGCCAACGTCCTGACTTTC; CDR3: CASSMRGTSSGANVLTF
D: NA; size: NA; V: TRBV3-1/TRBV3-2; J: TRBJ1-1; DNA: TGTGCCAGCAGCCAAGATTGGCAGGGTGGAACTGAAGCTTTCTTT; CDR3: CASSQDWQGGTEAFF
D: NA; size: NA; V: TRBV5-6; J: TRBJ2-3; DNA: TGTGCCAGCAGCTTGGTTGTGGGAGACGTCACAGATACGCAGTATTTT; CDR3: CASSLVVGDVTDTQYF
D: NA; size: NA; V: TRBV11-3; J: TRBJ1-2; DNA: TGTGCCAGCAGCTCAGGGTACTATGGCTACACCTTC; CDR3: CASSSGYYGYTF
D: NA; size: NA; V: TRBV10-3; J: TRBJ2-7; DNA: TGTGCCACGACGGGGTCCTCCTACGAGCAGTACTTC; CDR3: CATTGSSYEQYF
D: TRBD2; size: NA; V: TRBV10-3; J: TRBJ2-7; DNA: TGTGCCATCAGTGAAATAAGGACTAGCAGGGAGCAGTACTTC; CDR3: CAISEIRTSREQYF
D: NA; size: NA; V: TRBV12-3/TRBV12-4; J: TRBJ1-4; DNA: TGTGCCAGCAGCCTGAATGAAAAACTGTTTTTT; CDR3: CASSLNEKLFF
D: TRBD1; size: NA; V: TRBV7-9; J: TRBJ2-7; DNA: TGTGCCAGCAGCTCCCCGGACAGGGGAACCTACGAGCAGTACTTC; CDR3: CASSSPDRGTYEQYF
D: TRBD2; size: once; V: TRBV4-2; J: TRBJ2-1; DNA: TGTGCCAGCAGCCTCGGGGAGGGTAGCGGAAGAGCCGGCAACAATGAGCAGTTCTTC; CDR3: CASSLGEGSGRAGNNEQFF
D: NA; size: NA; V: TRBV6-5; J: TRBJ2-5; DNA: TGTGCCAGCAGTTACGGAGTTGGTGGGACCCAGTACTTC; CDR3: CASSYGVGGTQYF
D: NA; size: NA; V: TRBV24-1; J: TRBJ2-7; DNA: TGTGCCACCAGTGAGGGGCTCTTGACGGTGTTTTACGAGCAGTACTTC; CDR3: CATSEGLLTVFYEQYF
D: TRBD2; size: NA; V: TRBV11-3; J: TRBJ2-1; DNA: TGTGCCAGCAGCAAGACTAGCGGGAGCTCCTACAATGAGCAGTTCTTC; CDR3: CASSKTSGSSYNEQFF
D: TRBD2; size: NA; V: TRBV5-1; J: TRBJ2-7; DNA: TGCGCCAGCAGCCGCGAGCTTTTGACTAGCGGATTAACCTACGAGCAGTACTTC; CDR3: CASSRELLTSGLTYEQYF
D: TRBD1; size: once; V: TRBV14; J: TRBJ1-2; DNA: TGTGCCAGCAGCCACGACAGGGGAGCCTATGGCTACACCTTC; CDR3: CASSHDRGAYGYTF
D: NA; size: NA; V: TRBV21-1; J: TRBJ1-5; DNA: TGTGCCAGCAGCGAAAAGTTACGGGATAGCAATCAGCCCCAGCATTTT; CDR3: CASSEKLRDSNQPQHF
D: NA; size: NA; V: TRBV5-6; J: TRBJ2-1; DNA: TGTGCCAGCAGCGGTAGCGGAGGCTCCTACAATGAGCAGTTCTTC; CDR3: CASSGSGGSYNEQFF
D: NA; size: NA; V: TRBV14; J: TRBJ2-7; DNA: TGTGCCAGCAGCCAGGAACGCGGACTCCTCCCTGGCGAGCAGTACTTC; CDR3: CASSQERGLLPGEQYF
D: NA; size: NA; V: TRBV19; J: TRBJ1-1; DNA: TGTGCCAGTAGTATAGGTGGAGCGAACACTGAAGCTTTCTTT; CDR3: CASSIGGANTEAFF
D: NA; size: NA; V: TRBV27; J: TRBJ2-1; DNA: TGTGCCAGCAGTTCTGGAGAGAGTTTAGGGGGACCCTACAATGAGCAGTTCTTC; CDR3: CASSSGESLGGPYNEQFF
D: NA; size: NA; V: TRBV6-5; J: TRBJ1-1; DNA: TGTGCCAGCAGGAAACTTGGAGGAGGTGAAGCTTTCTTT; CDR3: CASRKLGGGEAFF
D: TRBD1; size: few; V: TRBV7-9; J: TRBJ1-1; DNA: TGTGCCAGCACCATACCGGGACAGGGGACTGAAGCTTTCTTT; CDR3: CASTIPGQGTEAFF
D: NA; size: NA; V: TRBV2; J: TRBJ1-3; DNA: TGTGCCAGCCTGGCTTCGATCGCAAACACCATATATTTT; CDR3: CASLASIANTIYF
D: NA; size: NA; V: TRBV20-1; J: TRBJ2-7; DNA: TGCAGTGCTGTTAGCGACTACGAGCAGTACTTC; CDR3: CSAVSDYEQYF
D: NA; size: NA; V: TRBV9; J: TRBJ1-5; DNA: TGTGCCAGCAGCGAGAGGCCGATTTCCCCCAATCAGCCCCAGCATTTT; CDR3: CASSERPISPNQPQHF
D: TRBD1; size: NA; V: TRBV5-1; J: TRBJ1-2; DNA: TGCGCCAGCAGCGAACAGGGGATGGATGGCTACACCTTC; CDR3: CASSEQGMDGYTF